The entry that follows covers one T cell receptor (beta chain) sequence. Its cognate antigen is unknown. The germline gives CDR1 SGHRS, CDR2 YFSETQ. Trimming took 3 bases from V and 10 from J; bases not matched to a gene: 6. CDR3 length equals 15 residues. MiXCR was run by TCRdb on the 5' RACE reads, yielding one entry per CDR3 protein. The table has 130,000 to 150,000 distinct CDR3 sequences, 5.5% to 7% seen once. These data belong to a study of T-cell memory formation after mild COVID-19. Looking at the study overall: TCR clusters mostly belonged to single donors. Points from the study as a whole: Day 15 to 85 contracting clones showed balanced CD4/CD8; day 15 to 37 expanders favored CD4+. SARS-CoV-2 specificity was not confirmed for second-wave clones peaking on day 37. Mostly located in CM and EM were contracting CD4+ clones, with contracting CD8+ clones located in EMRA.

The chain has TRBV5-1 and TRBJ1-6, with TRBD1 matching over 11 bases. Sequencing was performed on PBMCs or a T cell subset sorted from them (not recorded which). The sequence was collected from an adult woman who had mild COVID-19 (a few samples of this study predate the infection). Cell type and time point are not known. The CDR3 sequence is CASSSSDRGRSPLHF. CDR3 in DNA: TGCGCCAGCAGCTCTTCGGACAGGGGGCGGTCACCCCTCCACTTT.